What follows are 14 T cell receptor beta chains derived from one specimen sequenced in a study of blood T cell repertoires in COVID-19. The data were produced by immunoSEQ multiplex PCR, yet TCRdb's version contains in-frame clones alone and is incomplete. Of tens of thousands of clones in the sample, 80% were seen once. Specimen: peripheral blood. These TCRs come from a man in his 70s who had recovered from COVID-19.

The J gene is TRBJ1-6, the V gene TRBV6-5; perhaps TRBD1 as D (6 bases). The V gene's germline CDR1 is MNHEY and CDR2 SVGAGI. CDR3 size: 15 residues. V lost 6 bases to trimming and J lost 9 bases, with 18 bases between them. CDR3: CASRARGRGISPLHF. CDR3 coding DNA: TGTGCCAGCAGGGCACGGGGCAGGGGAATTTCACCCCTCCACTTT.

The chain is built from TRBV6-5 and TRBJ2-1; a weak D match, TRBD2 (6 bases). With 5 bases removed from V and 4 bases from J, the gap between germline ends came to 12 bases. The CDR3 covers 14 residues. CDR1 is MNHEY and CDR2 is SVGAGI in the germline V gene. CDR3 nucleotides: TGTGCCAGCAGTCTGCAAGGAGGGTACAATGAGCAGTTCTTC. Translated: CASSLQGGYNEQFF.

This clone appeared once. The rearrangement joins TRBV2 to TRBJ2-3, with D possibly matching TRBD1 (6 bases). The V end was cut by 5 bases, the J end by 2 bases, with 11 bases between. Germline V gives CDR1 SNHLY, CDR2 FYNNEI. The CDR3 covers 14 residues. CDR3 amino acids: CASSKTGNTDTQYF. The CDR3 DNA reads TGTGCCAGCAGTAAAACAGGGAACACAGATACGCAGTATTTT.

The J gene is TRBJ1-5, the V gene TRBV2; TRBD1 aligns across 7 bases. The CDR3 sequence is 14 residues long. Germline V gives CDR1 SNHLY, CDR2 FYNNEI. The V gene end was trimmed by 5 bases and the J gene end by 1 base; junction bases not matched to a gene: 2. CDR3 nucleotides: TGTGCCAGCAGTCTACAGGGGAGCAATCAGCCCCAGCATTTT. Its protein is CASSLQGSNQPQHF.

This clone was seen just once. The V call is TRBV3-1 (or the pseudogene TRBV3-2), the J call TRBJ1-3; the D is unclear. V was shortened by 0 bases and J by 1 base, with 10 bases between the two germline ends. CDR1 and CDR2 from the germline V gene are LGHDT and YNNKEL (reference sequence). The CDR3 loop spans 16 amino acids. The DNA of the CDR3 is TGTGCCAGCAGCCAAGACGGAGCGATATCTGGAAACACCATATATTTT. This gives the protein CASSQDGAISGNTIYF.

The chain is built from TRBV19 and TRBJ2-1; 8 bases match TRBD1. The CDR3 totals 15 residues. CDR1 is LNHDA, CDR2 SQIVND, per germline (reference sequence). J gave up 4 bases and V 2 bases, and 4 bases lay outside the gene matches. CDR3 region: CASSIPGTGYNEQFF. The CDR3 bases are TGTGCCAGTAGTATACCCGGGACAGGTTACAATGAGCAGTTCTTC.

This chain links TRBV28 with TRBJ1-4; D uncertain. The CDR3 has 12 residues. CDR1 MDHEN and CDR2 SYDVKM come from the germline V gene. Trimming removed 10 bases from V and 9 bases from J, with 15 bases in between. Here the CDR3 DNA reads TGTGCCACCCAAGGAGACGGTAAAAAACTGTTTTTT. Protein sequence: CATQGDGKKLFF.

The table lists this clone with a count of one. This chain connects TRBV6-2 or TRBV6-3 to TRBJ1-1; D gene ambiguous. Germline CDR1 MNHEY, CDR2 SVGEGT. V shed 3 bases and J shed 8 bases, with 7 bases lying between them. The CDR3 has 11 residues. CDR3 nucleotide sequence: TGTGCCAGCAGTTATACGACAGAAGCTTTCTTT. Its translation is CASSYTTEAFF.

The J gene is TRBJ1-2, the V gene TRBV14, with 8 bases identical to TRBD1. This CDR3 has 14 residues. Germline V gives CDR1 SGHDN, CDR2 FVKESK. V was clipped by 4 bases and J by 6 bases; unmatched bases: 7. For the CDR3, the DNA is TGTGCCAGCAGCCCTTCGGACAGGGCTAATGGCTACACCTTC. Residues: CASSPSDRANGYTF.

The genes are TRBV13 and TRBJ2-3; TRBD2 aligns across 11 bases. J lost 0 bases, V lost 4 bases, and 3 bases had no gene match. CDR3 length: 16 amino acids. Germline CDR1 and CDR2: PRHDT and FYEKMQ (reference sequence). The CDR3 is CASSSRTSGSTDTQYF. CDR3 DNA sequence: TGTGCCAGCAGCTCTCGGACTAGCGGGAGCACAGATACGCAGTATTTT.

The chain employs TRBV19 and TRBJ2-7, with D possibly TRBD2 on 6 matching bases. The germline V gene encodes CDR1 LNHDA and CDR2 SQIVND (reference sequence). V lost 3 bases, J lost 3 bases, and 15 bases lay in between. This CDR3 contains 15 residues. The CDR3 loop is CASSINPGLYYEQYF. As DNA, the CDR3 is TGTGCCAGTAGTATTAATCCGGGACTGTACTACGAGCAGTACTTC.

This clone came up a few times. J is TRBJ1-2 and V is TRBV2; TRBD1 matches 7 bases. V shed 2 bases, J shed 8 bases, and the junction held 5 bases outside the gene matches. Germline V gene data show CDR1 as SNHLY and CDR2 as FYNNEI. The CDR3 has 13 amino acids. The CDR3 nucleotides are TGTGCCAGCAGTGAAAGGACAGGAACGGGCTACACCTTC. This gives the protein CASSERTGTGYTF. The variable domain in full, completed from reference TRBV2 and TRBJ1-2, reads EPEVTQTPSHQVTQMGQEVILRCVPISNHLYFYWYRQILGQKVEFLVSFYNNEISEKSEIFDDQFSVERPDGSNFTLKIRSTKLEDSAMYFCASSERTGTGYTFGSGTRLTVV.

This chain links TRBV7-2 with TRBJ2-7, with 7 bases identical to TRBD1. Germline V gives CDR1 SGHTA, CDR2 FQGNSA. The length of the CDR3 is 14 residues. The junction had 11 bases not matched to a gene; V was cut back by 5 bases and J by 7 bases. CDR3 in DNA: TGTGCCAGCAGCCTGGACAGGAGCGCGCAGGAGCAGTACTTC. Residues: CASSLDRSAQEQYF.

The sample holds a few counts of this clone. This chain uses TRBV6-2 or TRBV6-3 with TRBJ1-1; D gene unclear. The CDR3 runs to 14 residues. Germline values: CDR1 MNHEY, CDR2 SVGEGT. The germline V and J ends were trimmed by 6 bases and 4 bases, with 15 bases remaining between them. The CDR3 coding sequence is TGTGCCAGCAGCATTGCGGGCGCGGTCACTGAAGCTTTCTTT. Its protein is CASSIAGAVTEAFF.